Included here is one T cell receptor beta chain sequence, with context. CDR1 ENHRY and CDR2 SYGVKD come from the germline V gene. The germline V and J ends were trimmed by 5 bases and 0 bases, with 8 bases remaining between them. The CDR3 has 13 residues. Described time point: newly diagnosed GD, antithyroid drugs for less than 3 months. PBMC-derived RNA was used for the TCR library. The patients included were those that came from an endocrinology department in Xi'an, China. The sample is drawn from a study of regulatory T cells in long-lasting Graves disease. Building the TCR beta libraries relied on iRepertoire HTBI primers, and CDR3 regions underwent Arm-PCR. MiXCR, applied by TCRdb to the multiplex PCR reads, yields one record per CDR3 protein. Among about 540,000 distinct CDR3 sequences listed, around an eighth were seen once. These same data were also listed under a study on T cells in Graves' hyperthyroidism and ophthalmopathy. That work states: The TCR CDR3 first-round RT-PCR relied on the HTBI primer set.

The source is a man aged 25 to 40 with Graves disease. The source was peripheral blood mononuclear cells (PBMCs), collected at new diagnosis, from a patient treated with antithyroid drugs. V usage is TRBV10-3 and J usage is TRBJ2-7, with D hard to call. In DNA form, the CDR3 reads TGTGCCATCAGTTTGGGCCACTCCTACGAGCAGTACTTC. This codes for CAISLGHSYEQYF.